A selection of T cell receptor beta chains follows, all from one sample in a study of shared clonotypes between healthy human individuals. Sequencing was performed with immunoSEQ multiplex PCR; in TCRdb, only in-frame clones are kept and a portion is missing. Of about 2.1 million clones listed, 85% to 95% are singletons. Sequenced input: naive CD8+ T cells from PBMCs. Receptors originate from a young man in good health. Some clones in this sample may be carry-over from other donors' samples. CDR3s include the opening cysteine and the closing phenylalanine or tryptophan. D genes are given only for firm matches. A clone size is listed for some rows: how often the clone was seen (once, few, many), or a class if it is expanded.

CDR3aa,CDR3nt,len,abundance,v_gene,j_gene,d_gene
CASSPPRPGGTQETQYF,TGTGCCAGCTCACCGCCCCGACCCGGGGGGACCCAAGAGACCCAGTACTTC,17,-,TRBV18,TRBJ2-5,TRBD2
CASSQDDSRMRYNSPLHF,TGCGCCAGCAGCCAAGATGACTCTCGCATGCGTTATAATTCACCCCTCCACTTT,18,once,TRBV4-1,TRBJ1-6,-
CASSMVSGRNEQYF,TGTGCCAGTAGTATGGTGTCCGGGAGAAACGAGCAGTACTTC,14,-,TRBV19,TRBJ2-7,-
CSVAGTSVEQYF,TGCAGCGTCGCTGGAACATCCGTCGAGCAGTACTTC,12,-,TRBV29-1,TRBJ2-7,-
CASQNLAGPGELFF,TGTGCCAGCCAAAACCTAGCGGGACCCGGGGAGCTGTTTTTT,14,-,TRBV2,TRBJ2-2,TRBD2
CASSLSGSGTASGEQYF,TGTGCCAGCAGTTTATCGGGGAGCGGAACTGCCTCTGGGGAGCAGTACTTC,17,-,TRBV27,TRBJ2-7,-
CASSLSRGQPQHF,TGTGCCAGCAGCCTATCTAGGGGTCAGCCCCAGCATTTT,13,-,TRBV13,TRBJ1-5,-
CASSYSAEQFF,TGTGCCAGCAGCTACAGTGCCGAGCAGTTCTTC,11,-,TRBV7-9,TRBJ2-1,-
CASSSPDRVDGGELFF,TGTGCCAGCAGTTCCCCGGACAGGGTCGATGGCGGGGAGCTGTTTTTT,16,-,TRBV6-6,TRBJ2-2,TRBD1
CASSLAGGPGELFF,TGTGCCAGCAGCTTGGCCGGGGGGCCCGGGGAGCTGTTTTTT,14,-,TRBV5-6,TRBJ2-2,-
CASSIDRVTGGDQPQHF,TGTGCCAGTAGTATAGATCGGGTTACAGGGGGCGATCAGCCCCAGCATTTT,17,-,TRBV19,TRBJ1-5,TRBD1
CASSFGNQRHEQFF,TGTGCCAGCAGTTTTGGGAATCAACGGCATGAGCAGTTCTTC,14,-,TRBV27,TRBJ2-1,-
CASSFGPGYGYTF,TGTGCCAGCAGCTTTGGCCCAGGATATGGCTACACCTTC,13,once,TRBV5-8,TRBJ1-2,-
CASSINIRGGAFF,TGTGCCAGTAGTATAAATATCCGGGGAGGAGCTTTCTTT,13,-,TRBV19,TRBJ1-1,-
CASRGWSSETYEQYF,TGTGCCAGCAGGGGTTGGTCCTCAGAAACCTACGAGCAGTACTTC,15,-,TRBV6-1,TRBJ2-7,-
CASSPYREAYEQYF,TGTGCCAGTAGTCCTTACAGGGAAGCCTACGAGCAGTACTTC,14,-,TRBV19,TRBJ2-7,-
CASSLVGRDNEQFF,TGTGCCAGCAGCTTAGTCGGCAGGGACAATGAGCAGTTCTTC,14,-,TRBV7-2,TRBJ2-1,-
CASSLVSSGRYPYEQYF,TGTGCCAGCAGCTTAGTGTCTAGCGGGAGATATCCCTACGAGCAGTACTTC,17,-,TRBV7-6,TRBJ2-7,TRBD2
CASSIGPNYEQYF,TGTGCCAGCAGCATTGGACCGAACTACGAGCAGTACTTC,13,-,TRBV7-6,TRBJ2-7,-
CASSLDPPGLAGGSHTDTQYF,TGTGCCAGCAGCTTAGACCCCCCGGGACTAGCGGGAGGCTCCCACACAGATACGCAGTATTTT,21,-,TRBV13,TRBJ2-3,TRBD2
CASSSPASGGTYEQYF,TGTGCCAGCAGCTCCCCGGCTAGCGGGGGGACCTACGAGCAGTACTTC,16,once,TRBV7-9,TRBJ2-7,TRBD2
CASGPGGAGEQYF,TGTGCCAGCGGGCCAGGGGGCGCAGGGGAGCAGTACTTC,13,-,TRBV27,TRBJ2-7,TRBD1
CASSASGLAPKDTQYF,TGTGCCAGCAGCGCAAGTGGACTAGCTCCGAAAGATACGCAGTATTTT,16,-,TRBV7-8,TRBJ2-3,TRBD2
CASRLGGSGDYEQYF,TGCGCCAGCAGGTTGGGAGGGTCAGGGGACTACGAGCAGTACTTC,15,-,TRBV5-1,TRBJ2-7,-
CASSLLKQGLYQPQHF,TGTGCCAGTAGTCTTTTAAAACAGGGATTGTATCAGCCCCAGCATTTT,16,-,TRBV19,TRBJ1-5,-
CASSPGTGNTEAFF,TGTGCCAGTAGTCCCGGGACAGGGAACACTGAAGCTTTCTTT,14,-,TRBV19,TRBJ1-1,TRBD1
CASSLNSLPLPWDGYTF,TGTGCCAGCAGTTTAAATTCCCTCCCCCTTCCCTGGGATGGCTACACCTTC,17,-,TRBV28,TRBJ1-2,-
CASSDRGYSNQPQHF,TGTGCCAGTAGTGACAGGGGGTATAGCAATCAGCCCCAGCATTTT,15,-,TRBV19,TRBJ1-5,TRBD1
CASSLSPLDEQYF,TGTGCCAGCAGTTTATCCCCTCTGGATGAGCAGTACTTC,13,-,TRBV27,TRBJ2-7,-
CASRDSIAETQYF,TGTGCCAGCCGGGACAGTATCGCGGAGACCCAGTACTTC,13,few,TRBV6-6,TRBJ2-5,TRBD1
CASSLGRIPPAFF,TGTGCCAGCAGCTTGGGCAGAATCCCTCCGGCTTTCTTT,13,-,TRBV7-9,TRBJ1-1,-
CASTSGRRTEAFF,TGTGCCAGCACCTCAGGGAGGCGCACTGAAGCTTTCTTT,13,-,TRBV27,TRBJ1-1,-
CASSLGKTGGHTEAFF,TGTGCCAGCAGCTTGGGGAAGACAGGGGGGCACACTGAAGCTTTCTTT,16,-,TRBV7-9,TRBJ1-1,TRBD1
CASSDRDRGQETQYF,TGTGCCAGCAGCGACCGGGACAGGGGGCAAGAGACCCAGTACTTC,15,-,TRBV9,TRBJ2-5,TRBD1
CSGWGGSNYGYTF,TGCAGCGGGTGGGGCGGGTCCAACTATGGCTACACCTTC,13,-,TRBV29-1,TRBJ1-2,-
CASSTGLAAYQETQYF,TGCGCCAGCAGCACCGGACTAGCGGCGTACCAAGAGACCCAGTACTTC,16,-,TRBV5-1,TRBJ2-5,TRBD2
CATGTGGDYEQYF,TGTGCCACAGGGACAGGGGGCGACTACGAGCAGTACTTC,13,-,TRBV7-9,TRBJ2-7,TRBD1
CASTLTGLAGTQYF,TGTGCCAGCACCCTAACCGGACTAGCAGGTACCCAGTACTTC,14,-,TRBV28,TRBJ2-5,TRBD2
CASSGGPSRLSSPYEQYF,TGTGCCAGCAGCGGGGGACCGAGCAGGCTTAGCTCCCCCTACGAGCAGTACTTC,18,-,TRBV9,TRBJ2-7,-
CASSLTAGPNNEQFF,TGTGCCAGCAGCTTAACGGCGGGACCCAACAATGAGCAGTTCTTC,15,-,TRBV7-3,TRBJ2-1,-
CASSHRDIETQYF,TGTGCCAGCAGCCACAGGGATATAGAGACCCAGTACTTC,13,-,TRBV13,TRBJ2-5,-
CASSPEGVKNIQYF,TGTGCCAGCAGCCCCGAGGGGGTCAAAAACATTCAGTACTTC,14,-,TRBV7-9,TRBJ2-4,-
CASSLRSEGANEKLFF,TGTGCCAGCAGCTTACGATCTGAGGGTGCTAATGAAAAACTGTTTTTT,16,-,TRBV7-9,TRBJ1-4,-
CASSQEGTGWNGYTF,TGCGCCAGCAGCCAAGAAGGAACAGGGTGGAATGGCTACACCTTC,15,-,TRBV4-1,TRBJ1-2,-
CATSRDGGFTDTQYF,TGTGCCACCAGCAGAGATGGGGGCTTCACAGATACGCAGTATTTT,15,-,TRBV15,TRBJ2-3,-
CASSSYGQGSYEQYF,TGTGCCAGCAGTTCCTATGGACAGGGATCCTACGAGCAGTACTTC,15,-,TRBV27,TRBJ2-7,TRBD1